Listed here are 22 T cell receptor beta chains from one sample, sequenced in a study of cytomegalovirus exposure and HLA in healthy donors. PCR used 60 Vbeta primers and 13 Jbeta primers. TCRdb keeps only in-frame clones here, not all; method: immunoSEQ multiplex PCR. The sample holds some 100,000 clones, more than 65% seen once. Sequencing used PBMCs. These receptors all stem from a woman under 30 in good health and CMV-seronegative.

The J gene is TRBJ2-7, the V gene TRBV5-4, with 12 bases aligning to TRBD1. The CDR3 totals 15 residues. Germline CDR1 SGHNT, CDR2 YYREEE (reference sequence). J was trimmed by 4 bases and V by 4 bases; bases with no gene match: 6. CDR3 in DNA: TGTGCCAGCAGCCCGGGACAGGGGGCTGGTTACGAGCAGTACTTC. This gives the protein CASSPGQGAGYEQYF.

The CDR3 sequence: CASRPGQRNSPLHF. As DNA, the CDR3 is TGTGCCAGCAGGCCGGGACAACGTAATTCACCCCTCCACTTT. The chain links TRBV5-4 to TRBJ1-6; perhaps TRBD1 as D (6 bases). The CDR3 has 14 amino acids. V was trimmed by 5 bases and J by 6 bases, leaving 12 bases between them. Looked up from germline, CDR1 is SGHNT and CDR2 is YYREEE (reference sequence).

The J gene is TRBJ1-6, the V gene TRBV5-3; TRBD1 is a possible D gene (5 bases). TRBV5-3 is an open reading frame, and its role is uncertain. CDR3 size: 17 residues. V lost 10 bases and J 12 bases, leaving 32 bases between the germline ends. The CDR3 here is CAPMYRGRTTEYIPLHF. In DNA, the CDR3 is TGTGCCCCTATGTACCGGGGGAGAACCACTGAATACATACCCCTCCACTTT.

V and J are TRBV6-1 and TRBJ2-7, with TRBD1 identical over 8 bases. V gave up 4 bases and J gave up 4 bases; unmatched junction bases: 15. The length of the CDR3 is 17 residues. Germline CDR1 MNHNS, CDR2 SASEGT. The CDR3 sequence: CASSGRSGGKLRYEQYF. DNA for the CDR3: TGTGCCAGCAGTGGCCGATCAGGGGGCAAATTAAGGTACGAGCAGTACTTC.

The genes are TRBV7-2 and TRBJ1-2; a weak D match, TRBD1 (5 bases). CDR1 is SGHTA and CDR2 is FQGNSA in the germline V gene. The V end was cut by 5 bases, the J end by 7 bases, with 14 bases between. This CDR3 comprises 13 residues. CDR3 DNA sequence: TGTGCCAGCAGCCCGGACACCTTGGGTGGCTACACCTTC. Amino acids: CASSPDTLGGYTF.

J is TRBJ1-5 and V is TRBV7-9, with D tentatively TRBD1 (5 bases). Trimming stripped 5 bases from V and 6 bases from J, with 14 bases between. This CDR3 is built from 14 residues. Germline V gene lookup returns CDR1 SEHNR and CDR2 FQNEAQ (reference sequence). The DNA for the CDR3 is TGTGCCAGCAGCCCTGGGGGGGAAGGTCAGCCCCAGCATTTT. This translates into CASSPGGEGQPQHF.

The chain combines TRBV5-6 with TRBJ2-7, with TRBD2 as a possible D gene (5 bases). Germline V lookup: CDR1 SGHDT, CDR2 YYEEEE. Trimming took 3 bases from V and 0 from J, leaving 7 bases between them. This CDR3 spans 13 amino acids. The CDR3 DNA sequence: TGTGCCAGCAGCTCCGGGAACTCCTACGAGCAGTACTTC. This encodes CASSSGNSYEQYF.

The V call is TRBV30, the J call TRBJ2-7, with D maybe TRBD1 (6 bases). CDR1 is GTSNPN, CDR2 SVGIG, per germline (reference sequence). This CDR3 has 15 amino acids. Trimming cost V 3 bases and J 3 bases, with 18 bases left between them. The CDR3 nucleotides read TGTGCCTGGAGCACAGGGTCTTCTTACCTCTACGAGCAGTACTTC. Amino acids: CAWSTGSSYLYEQYF.

The genes are TRBV19 and TRBJ2-7; D not resolved. Trimming left V 3 bases short and J 3 bases short, with 12 bases between. The CDR3 contains 14 residues. The germline gives CDR1 LNHDA, CDR2 SQIVND (reference sequence). CDR3 sequence (DNA): TGTGCCAGTAGTATCTCAGGCAGGAACTACGAGCAGTACTTC. It encodes CASSISGRNYEQYF.

This sequence joins TRBV14 and TRBJ1-2; 8 bases map to TRBD1. The J segment lost 2 bases and the V segment lost 3 bases, leaving 2 bases of the junction unmatched. The germline V gene has CDR1 SGHDN and CDR2 FVKESK. The CDR3 runs 14 residues. The CDR3 coding sequence is TGTGCCAGCAGCCAGTGGACAGGGAACTATGGCTACACCTTC. This codes for CASSQWTGNYGYTF.

The chain couples TRBV18 to TRBJ2-4; the D is unclear. The V gene's germline CDR1 is KGHSH and CDR2 LQKENI. Trimming took off 1 base at V and 5 bases at J, with 6 bases between the two ends. CDR3 size: 13 residues. The CDR3 protein is CASSPRVENIQYF. CDR3 sequence (DNA): TGTGCCAGCTCACCACGCGTCGAAAACATTCAGTACTTC.

The genes are TRBV9 and TRBJ2-1; 9 nucleotides match TRBD2. The CDR3 consists of 16 residues. V dropped 0 bases and J dropped 5; count of bases not matched to a gene: 6. CDR1 and CDR2 (germline): SGDLS, YYNGEE. CDR3 sequence reads: CASSVGGGRADNEQFF. Written as DNA, the CDR3 is TGTGCCAGCAGCGTAGGGGGCGGGAGGGCCGACAATGAGCAGTTCTTC.

This clone showed up just a few times. The rearrangement uses TRBV29-1 and TRBJ1-5, with D possibly being TRBD1 (5 bases). V dropped 4 bases and J dropped 2 bases, with 18 bases sitting between them. The CDR3 sequence is 16 residues long. Germline V lookup: CDR1 SQVTM, CDR2 ANQGSEA. CDR3 loop: CSVGGGGVGGNQPQHF. CDR3 sequence (DNA): TGCAGCGTTGGGGGTGGAGGGGTAGGGGGCAATCAGCCCCAGCATTTT.

This clone appeared a few times. The rearrangement uses TRBV29-1 and TRBJ2-7; unclear D gene. CDR1 and CDR2 from the germline V gene are SQVTM and ANQGSEA. The CDR3 is 11 amino acids. Trimming stripped 4 bases from V and 5 bases from J, with 9 bases between. CDR3 sequence (DNA): TGCAGCGTTGTTCGCAGAAACGAGCAGTACTTC. Amino acid sequence: CSVVRRNEQYF.

The chain uses TRBV7-8 and TRBJ2-1; TRBD2 matches at 10 bases. Trimming cost V 1 base and J 4 bases; bases outside gene matches: 1. Per the germline V gene, CDR1 is SGHVS and CDR2 is FQNEAQ. The CDR3 covers 15 residues. The CDR3 DNA sequence: TGTGCCAGCAGCTTAGGGACTAGCGGTTACAATGAGCAGTTCTTC. This gives the protein CASSLGTSGYNEQFF.

V usage is TRBV4-3 and J usage is TRBJ2-1; 7 bases map to TRBD2. The trim removed 1 base at V and 6 bases at J, leaving 6 bases unmatched. The CDR3 sequence is 15 residues long. Germline CDR1 is LGHNA and CDR2 is YSLEER. The CDR3 DNA reads as TGCGCCAGCAGCCAAGGCGGGGAGGGGTCCAATGAGCAGTTCTTC. Encoded protein: CASSQGGEGSNEQFF.

The J gene is TRBJ1-5, the V gene TRBV5-8; D not certain. CDR3 length: 17 residues. V was trimmed by 2 bases and J by 5 bases, leaving 20 bases between them. CDR1 is SGHTS and CDR2 is YDEGEE in the germline V gene. The DNA of the CDR3 is TGTGCCAGCAGCTTTCTCGAAGGCGGAGAGAGGGATCAGCCCCAGCATTTT. It is translated as CASSFLEGGERDQPQHF.

The chain combines TRBV30 with TRBJ2-2, with D unclear. This CDR3 has 14 amino acids. Germline V gene sequence: CDR1 GTSNPN, CDR2 SVGIG (reference sequence). Trimming removed 2 bases at V and 4 bases at J, with 11 bases between. The CDR3 protein is CAWSTVGGTGELFF. CDR3 sequence (DNA): TGTGCCTGGAGTACAGTTGGTGGCACCGGGGAGCTGTTTTTT.

The rearrangement joins TRBV5-8 to TRBJ2-7; TRBD2 matches at 8 bases. The trim removed 3 bases at V and 3 bases at J, leaving 5 bases unmatched. The CDR3 consists of 14 residues. Germline CDR1 and CDR2: SGHTS and YDEGEE. The CDR3 sequence is CASSWNRGGYEQYF. In DNA form, the CDR3 reads TGTGCCAGCAGCTGGAATCGGGGGGGCTACGAGCAGTACTTC. Filled out from reference TRBV5-8 and TRBJ2-7, the complete variable domain reads EAGVTQSPTHLIKTRGQQATLRCSPISGHTSVYWYQQALGLGLQFLLWYDEGEERNRGNFPPRFSGRQFPNYSSELNVNALELEDSALYLCASSWNRGGYEQYFGPGTRLTVT.

J is TRBJ2-5 and V is TRBV27; possible D gene TRBD1, 6 bases. Trimming took 4 bases from V and 1 from J, leaving 16 bases between them. The CDR3 extends over 16 amino acids. CDR1 and CDR2 (germline): MNHEY, SMNVEV (reference sequence). CDR3 DNA: TGTGCCAGCAGTTGGGGGATGACAGGTCCCCAAGAGACCCAGTACTTC. Protein product: CASSWGMTGPQETQYF.

This clone occurred once. V gene TRBV28 combines with J gene TRBJ2-7; TRBD1 matches 11 bases. The V gene's germline CDR1 is MDHEN and CDR2 SYDVKM. The CDR3 is 14 amino acids. Germline trimming cut 10 bases from V and 1 base from J; bases unmatched to any gene: 6. CDR3 coding DNA: TGTGCCACCAAGGGACAGGGGGTTTCCTACGAGCAGTACTTC. Translated: CATKGQGVSYEQYF.

The gene calls are TRBV5-6 and TRBJ2-4; the D gene is possibly TRBD2 (6 bases). This CDR3 contains 15 residues. Germline-derived CDR1 and CDR2 are SGHDT and YYEEEE. V lost 2 bases to trimming and J lost 0 bases, with 9 bases between them. The CDR3 DNA reads as TGTGCCAGCAGCTTCATGCGGGGAGCCAAAAACATTCAGTACTTC. The encoded protein is CASSFMRGAKNIQYF.